This T cell receptor (beta chain) derives from a study of T cell changes during pregnancy in multiple sclerosis. Profiled with immunoSEQ multiplex PCR; TCRdb holds only in-frame clones, not every one. The top ten clones hold approximately 1.5% of a sample with some 70,000 clones, approximately 90% of them seen once. Germline V gene sequence: CDR1 DFQATT, CDR2 SNEGSKA (reference sequence). V dropped 5 bases and J dropped 5 bases, with 4 bases sitting between them. CDR3 size: 10 residues. This chain uses TRBV20-1 with TRBJ2-1; D is undetermined. This TCR derives from a female donor in good health, enrolled as a control in a pregnancy study. The specimen comprised peripheral blood, sampled in the second trimester of pregnancy. The CDR3 region is CSALNNEQFF. Written as DNA, the CDR3 is TGCAGTGCTCTAAACAATGAGCAGTTCTTC.